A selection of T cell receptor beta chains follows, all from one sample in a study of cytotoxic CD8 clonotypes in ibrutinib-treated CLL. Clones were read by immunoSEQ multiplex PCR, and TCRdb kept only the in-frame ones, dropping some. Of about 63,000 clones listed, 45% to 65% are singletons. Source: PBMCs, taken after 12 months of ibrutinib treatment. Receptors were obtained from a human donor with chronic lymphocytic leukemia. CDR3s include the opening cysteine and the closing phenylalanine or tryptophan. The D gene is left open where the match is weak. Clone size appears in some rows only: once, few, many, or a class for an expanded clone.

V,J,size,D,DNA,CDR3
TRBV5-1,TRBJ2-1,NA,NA,TGCGCCAGCACCCCGAGCAGGCTAGCGAGGGACAATGAGCAGTTCTTC,CASTPSRLARDNEQFF
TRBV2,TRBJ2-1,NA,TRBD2,TGTGCCAGCACCATAGGCGGGAGAATGAGCGATGAGCAGTTCTTC,CASTIGGRMSDEQFF
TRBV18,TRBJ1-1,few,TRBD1,TGTGCCAGCTCACCGGGACAGAGGAACACTGAAGCTTTCTTT,CASSPGQRNTEAFF
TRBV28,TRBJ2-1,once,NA,TGTGCCAGCAGTCGGTTTGAGCAGTTCTTC,CASSRFEQFF
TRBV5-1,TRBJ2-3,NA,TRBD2,TGCGCCAGCAGCTTGTCGGTAGCGGGGGCTTTCACAGATACGCAGTATTTT,CASSLSVAGAFTDTQYF
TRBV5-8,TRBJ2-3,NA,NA,TGTGCCAGCAGCCCAGGACTGATTAGCACAGATACGCAGTATTTT,CASSPGLISTDTQYF
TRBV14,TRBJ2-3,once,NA,TGTGCCAGCAGCCCAGAGGGCCGGGGTACGCAGTATTTT,CASSPEGRGTQYF
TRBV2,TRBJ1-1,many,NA,TGTGCCAGCAGTGTGCAGGGGACTGAAGCTTTCTTT,CASSVQGTEAFF
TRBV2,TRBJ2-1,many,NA,TGTGCCAGCAGTGAACTTGTTAGCTCCTACAATGAGCAGTTCTTC,CASSELVSSYNEQFF
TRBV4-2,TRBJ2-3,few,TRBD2,TGTGCCAGCAGCCATCTGTCGGGAGGTGGAGATACGCAGTATTTT,CASSHLSGGGDTQYF
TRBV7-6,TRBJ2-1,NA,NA,TGTGCCAGCAGCCTGGGCCCCTACAATGAGCAGTTCTTC,CASSLGPYNEQFF
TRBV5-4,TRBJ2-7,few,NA,TGTGCCAGCAGCTTGGACGCTTGGGGATCCTACGAGCAGTACTTC,CASSLDAWGSYEQYF
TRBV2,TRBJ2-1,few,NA,TGTGCCTACAGGGACTTCTCCTCCTACAATGAGCAGTTCTTC,CAYRDFSSYNEQFF
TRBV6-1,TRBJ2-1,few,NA,TGTGCCAGCAGTGAAGCACCCAGGTCCCCCAGGGATGAGCAGTTCTTC,CASSEAPRSPRDEQFF
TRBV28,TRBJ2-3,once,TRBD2,TGTGCCAGCAGTTTAATCGCCCGGGGGGGGCCTGGAGATACGCAGTATTTT,CASSLIARGGPGDTQYF
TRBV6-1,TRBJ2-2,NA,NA,TGTGCCAGCAGTTCCGGACAGTCCAACACCGGGGAGCTGTTTTTT,CASSSGQSNTGELFF
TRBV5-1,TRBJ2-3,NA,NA,TGCGCCAGCAGCCCCGTCCAGGGCAGAATCGGCACAGATACGCAGTATTTT,CASSPVQGRIGTDTQYF
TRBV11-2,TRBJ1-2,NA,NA,TGTGCCAGCAGCTGGGTTGGCGGCTACACCTTC,CASSWVGGYTF
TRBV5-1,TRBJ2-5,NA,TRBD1,TGCGCCAGCAGCTGGGACAGGGTCTTAGGGGTCCAAGAGACCCAGTACTTC,CASSWDRVLGVQETQYF
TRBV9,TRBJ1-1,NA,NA,TGTGCCAGCAGTGACGTCGGGGGCGTTTTCTACACTGAAGCTTTCTTT,CASSDVGGVFYTEAFF
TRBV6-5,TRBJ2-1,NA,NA,TGTGCCAGCAGCACCTACAATGAGCAGTTCTTC,CASSTYNEQFF
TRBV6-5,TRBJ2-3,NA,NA,TGTGCCAGCAGTTACGGTTGGTTAGGGGCAGATACGCAGTATTTT,CASSYGWLGADTQYF
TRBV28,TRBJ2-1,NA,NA,TGTGCCAGCAGTTTATATGGCGGCTACAATGAGCAGTTCTTC,CASSLYGGYNEQFF
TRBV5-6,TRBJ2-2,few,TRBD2,TGTGCCAGCAGCATCGGGAGGTCCGGGGAGCTGTTTTTT,CASSIGRSGELFF
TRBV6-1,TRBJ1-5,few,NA,TGTGCCAGCAGTGTCGACTTGGGTGCCCAGCCCCAGCATTTT,CASSVDLGAQPQHF
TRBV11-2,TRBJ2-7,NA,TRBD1,TGTGCCAGCAGCTTCGGGGACAGGGAGGTTTACGAGCAGTACTTC,CASSFGDREVYEQYF
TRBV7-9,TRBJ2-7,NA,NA,TGTGCCAGCAGCCCATATTACGAGCAGTACTTC,CASSPYYEQYF
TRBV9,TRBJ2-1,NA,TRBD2,TGTGCCAGCAGCCTGGGACTAGCGGCCTACAATGAGCAGTTCTTC,CASSLGLAAYNEQFF
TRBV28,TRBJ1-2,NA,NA,TGTGCCAGCACAGGACTGAGGGAAGGCTACACCTTC,CASTGLREGYTF
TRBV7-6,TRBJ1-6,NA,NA,TGTGCCAGCAGCTTAGGGGGGGAGAATTCACCCCTCCACTTT,CASSLGGENSPLHF
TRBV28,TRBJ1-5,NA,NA,TGTGCCAGCACCTCCGCGGTGAAAGGGTTTAGCAATCAGCCCCAGCATTTT,CASTSAVKGFSNQPQHF
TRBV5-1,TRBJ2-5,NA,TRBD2,TGCGCCAGCAGCATTCGGACTAGCGGGAGTGCGGAGACCCAGTACTTC,CASSIRTSGSAETQYF
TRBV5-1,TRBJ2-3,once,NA,TGCGCCAGCATGATAACAGATACGCAGTATTTT,CASMITDTQYF
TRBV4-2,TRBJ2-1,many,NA,TGTGCCAGCAGCCAAGCCTGGTCATATCCTCATGGCAATGAGCAGTTCTTC,CASSQAWSYPHGNEQFF
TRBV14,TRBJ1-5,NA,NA,TGTGCCAGCAGCCAAGGAGGACCTCATCAGCCCCAGCATTTT,CASSQGGPHQPQHF
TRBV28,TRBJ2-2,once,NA,TGTGCCAGCAGCCCGCCTAGGGGGGGCTTCACCGGGGAGCTGTTTTTT,CASSPPRGGFTGELFF
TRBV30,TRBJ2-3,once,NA,TGTGCTTTGGGGGATCTGGCAGATACGCAGTATTTT,CALGDLADTQYF
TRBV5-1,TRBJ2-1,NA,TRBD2,TGCGCCAGCAGCTTGGAGACTAGCGGCTACAATGAGCAGTTCTTC,CASSLETSGYNEQFF
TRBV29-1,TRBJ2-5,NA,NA,TGCAGCGCCGCTGGTTTGGGCGTTTCCGAGACCCAGTACTTC,CSAAGLGVSETQYF
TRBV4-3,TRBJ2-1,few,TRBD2,TGCGCCAGCAGCCAAGGCGGGAGCAATGAGCAGTTCTTC,CASSQGGSNEQFF
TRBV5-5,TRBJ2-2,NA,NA,TGTGCCAGCAGCTTAGGACAGACGAACACCGGGGAGCTGTTTTTT,CASSLGQTNTGELFF
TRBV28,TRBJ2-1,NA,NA,TGTGCCAGCTTGGAGGGGTTGGTATCCTACAATGAGCAGTTCTTC,CASLEGLVSYNEQFF
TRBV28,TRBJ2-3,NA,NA,TGTGCCAGCAGTTTACCGGCAGATACGCAGTATTTT,CASSLPADTQYF
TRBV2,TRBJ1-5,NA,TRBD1,TGTGCCAGCAGGAGGGACAGGGCAGACAATCAGCCCCAGCATTTT,CASRRDRADNQPQHF
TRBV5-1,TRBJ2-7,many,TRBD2,TGCGCCAGCAGCTGGACGGGCGGGAGCTCCTACGAGCAGTACTTC,CASSWTGGSSYEQYF
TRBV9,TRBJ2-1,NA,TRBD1,TGTGCCAGCAGCATTACAGGGGGCAGGGACAATGAGCAGTTCTTC,CASSITGGRDNEQFF
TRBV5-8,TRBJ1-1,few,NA,TGTGCCAGCAGCTTGTGGAGGAACACTGAAGCTTTCTTT,CASSLWRNTEAFF
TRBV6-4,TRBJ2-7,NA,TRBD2,TGTGCCAGCAGTTTCGCGGGAGCGGGCTACGAGCAGTACTTC,CASSFAGAGYEQYF
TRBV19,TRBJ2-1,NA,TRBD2,TGTGCCAGTGGATTAAGCGGGATCTACAATGAGCAGTTCTTC,CASGLSGIYNEQFF
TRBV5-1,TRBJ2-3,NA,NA,TGCGCCAGCAGCTTCAGGGCAGATACGCAGTATTTT,CASSFRADTQYF
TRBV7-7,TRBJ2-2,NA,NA,TGTGCCAGCAGCGAGAGGTTGGGTGCCGGGGAGCTGTTTTTT,CASSERLGAGELFF
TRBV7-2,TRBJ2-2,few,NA,TGTGCCAGCAGCCAGCGTGGTGGCGGGGAGCTGTTTTTT,CASSQRGGGELFF
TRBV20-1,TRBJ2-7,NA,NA,TGCAGTGCTGGATCCGTTGAGCAGTACTTC,CSAGSVEQYF
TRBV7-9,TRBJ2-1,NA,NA,TGTGCCAGCAGCTTAGCCGGGCCTGCCGGGCAGTTCTTC,CASSLAGPAGQFF